This TCR beta chain was observed in a study of shared clonotypes between healthy human individuals. Generated by immunoSEQ multiplex PCR, the TCRdb table keeps only in-frame clones and is missing some. The sample has about 600,000 clones, about 97% seen once. General study findings and limits: For naive CD4 cells, roughly 5% of clonotypes were shared across a handful of donors. The small donor group covered limited genetic and exposure diversity. The generation probabilities recorded for non-shared clonotypes fell below those of clonotypes shared by all four donors.

The CDR3 has 13 residues. Germline CDR1 reads SGHKS; CDR2 reads YYEKEE (reference sequence). Trimming shortened V by 4 bases and J by 0 bases, and 8 bases separated the two germline ends. As regards this clone: Its antigen is as yet unknown.

The source material was naive CD4+ T cells sorted from blood. Subset denoted: CD45RA+ positively selected. The sequence came from a woman in her 30s in good health. The rearrangement uses TRBV5-5 and TRBJ2-7; tentatively, D is TRBD1 (5 bases). CDR3 bases: TGTGCCAGCAGCATCCAGGGCTCCTACGAGCAGTACTTC. Encoded protein: CASSIQGSYEQYF.